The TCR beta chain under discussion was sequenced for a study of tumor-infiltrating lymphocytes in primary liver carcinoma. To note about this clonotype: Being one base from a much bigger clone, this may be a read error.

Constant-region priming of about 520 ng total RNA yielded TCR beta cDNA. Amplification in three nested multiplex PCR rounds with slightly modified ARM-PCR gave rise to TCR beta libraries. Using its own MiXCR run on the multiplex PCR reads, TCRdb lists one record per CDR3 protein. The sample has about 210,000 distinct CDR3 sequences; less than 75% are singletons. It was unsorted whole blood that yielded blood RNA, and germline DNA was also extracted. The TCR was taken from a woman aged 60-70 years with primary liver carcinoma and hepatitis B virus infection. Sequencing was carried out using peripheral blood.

The CDR3, as DNA: TGTGCCAGCAGGGCCCGGCTAGCGGGAGGGAAGAATGAGCTGTTCTTC. As protein: CASRARLAGGKNELFF. This sequence joins TRBV28 and TRBJ2-1, with 12 positions matching TRBD2. The germline V gene has CDR1 MDHEN and CDR2 SYDVKM. This CDR3 is 16 amino acids long.